Sequencing of this TCR beta chain was carried out in a study of low-dose radiotherapy and immunotherapy resistance in tumors. Whole-study context: The treatment that patients received was intravenous nivolumab 240 mg every two weeks plus ipilimumab 1 mg/kg every six weeks. Cyclophosphamide went in intravenously at 200 mg/m2 every two weeks, one day before radiation and immunotherapy.

Time point in this sample: after trial treatment. Noted treatment: LDRT plus nivolumab, ipilimumab, low-dose cyclophosphamide and aspirin (RACIN trial). The donors' regimen was nivolumab, ipilimumab, aspirin, low-dose cyclophosphamide and low-dose radiotherapy. Tumors of eligible patients were advanced, solid and lacking tumor-infiltrating lymphocytes. The ends lost 1 base at V and 8 bases at J; junction bases unmatched: 9. The CDR3 is 15 amino acids. Per germline, CDR1 SGHTA and CDR2 FQGNSA. Ten or more counts support this clonotype. TRAV and TRBV primers primed cDNA for both TCRalpha and TCRbeta. It was with a constant-region primer and a V-primer adapter that TCRs were amplified over around 18 PCR cycles. TCRdb called the reads again in MiXCR, with one record for every CDR3 protein. The sample has 95,000 to 100,000 distinct CDR3 sequences, less than 25% seen once.

The material sequenced was PBMCs, taken after low-dose radiotherapy plus immunotherapy. The V call is TRBV7-2, the J call TRBJ1-2, with 8 bases aligning to TRBD1. The receptor's source is a male donor with prostate cancer. CDR3 nucleotide sequence: TGTGCCAGCAGCTTAGGTCCCCAGGGGGCGCGCGGCTACACCTTC. Translation: CASSLGPQGARGYTF.